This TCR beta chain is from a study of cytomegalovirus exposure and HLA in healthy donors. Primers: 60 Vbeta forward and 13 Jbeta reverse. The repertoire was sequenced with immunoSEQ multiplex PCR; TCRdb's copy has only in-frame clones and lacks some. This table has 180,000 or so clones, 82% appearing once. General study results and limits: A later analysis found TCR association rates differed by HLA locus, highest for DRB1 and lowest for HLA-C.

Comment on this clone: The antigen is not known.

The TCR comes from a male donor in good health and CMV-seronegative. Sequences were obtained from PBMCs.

For the CDR3, the DNA is TGCGCCAGCAGCTGGGGACTAGCGGGGGGCCTTGGGATCTACGAGCAGTACTTC. Translated, it gives CASSWGLAGGLGIYEQYF. The chain is built from TRBV5-1 and TRBJ2-5; 15 nucleotides match TRBD2. With the DNA end fitting TRBJ2-7 better, the J assignment may be wrong. The CDR3 is 18 residues long. In germline, CDR1 is SGHRS, CDR2 YFSETQ.